This T cell receptor (beta chain) is from a study of identical twins. Study-wide findings and caveats: Sequences that were out-of-frame, alpha and twin-shared displayed an excess of low generation probability.

TCRdb re-derived calls from the 5' RACE reads in MiXCR, one entry per CDR3 protein. In the table there are approximately 490,000 distinct CDR3 sequences, about a fifth of which are singletons. With regard to this clonotype: Its antigen is as yet unknown.

The CDR3 loop spans 15 amino acids. The V gene lost 2 bases and the J gene lost 0 bases, with 11 bases spanning the gap. Germline-derived CDR1 and CDR2 are SNHLY and FYNNEI. These data are also associated with another study on yellow fever vaccine responses in identical twins.

Sequenced sample: CD4+ T cells sorted from blood. The V and J genes are TRBV2 and TRBJ2-7; no clear D. The source of this sequence is a young woman in good health. CDR3 nucleotides: TGTGCCAGCAGTGAACTAGAGACGTCCTCCTACGAGCAGTACTTC. The encoded protein is CASSELETSSYEQYF.